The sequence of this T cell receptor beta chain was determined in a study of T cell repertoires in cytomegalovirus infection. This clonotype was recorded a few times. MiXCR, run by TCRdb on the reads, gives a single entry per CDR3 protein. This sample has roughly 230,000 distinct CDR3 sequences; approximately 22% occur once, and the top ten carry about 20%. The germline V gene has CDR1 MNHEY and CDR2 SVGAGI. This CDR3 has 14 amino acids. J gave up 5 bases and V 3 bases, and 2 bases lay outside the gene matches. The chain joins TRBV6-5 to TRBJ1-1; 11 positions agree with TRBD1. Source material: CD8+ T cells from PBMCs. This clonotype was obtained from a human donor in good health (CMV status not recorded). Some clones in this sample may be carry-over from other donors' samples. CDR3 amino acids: CASSYGTGGTEAFF. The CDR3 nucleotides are TGTGCCAGCAGTTATGGGACAGGGGGGACTGAAGCTTTCTTT.